This T cell receptor (beta chain) was documented in a study of blood T cell dynamics during melanoma immunotherapy (dated by TCRdb to the early 2020s). The study in broad terms: Patients had metastatic melanoma and received first-line pembrolizumab or nivolumab plus ipilimumab as standard of care in the United Kingdom. To find early correlates of response, peripheral T cell receptor repertoires were profiled in metastatic melanoma patients before and after one cycle of checkpoint inhibitor therapy. Consecutive patients formed a training cohort, and a further independent group of patients from the same centre was pooled into an external validation set. Beyond this particular receptor, the publication reports: Unlike progressors, patients who went on to achieve disease control showed a bifurcated reorganization of the PBMC repertoire at W3, with either increased clonality or increased diversity. The relatively small sample size was acknowledged as potentially limiting generalization of the results. Whether the T cell clones behind the repertoire changes were melanoma-specific or instead reflected general immune activation was something the study could not determine.

Every bulk PBMC sample had a fixed 350 ng of DNA loaded. The immunoSEQ TCRb Assay kit was used according to manufacturer instructions to amplify TCR beta CDR3 sequences from genomic DNA. The KAPA Library Quantification Kit for Illumina platforms was used to quantify the pooled libraries by qPCR. Sequencing of the pooled libraries was done on an Illumina NextSeq 500, with clustering at about 0.6-1.1 pM. The authors' analysis ran thus. TCR data were analyzed with immunoSEQ ANALYZER and the R LymphoSeq package. A rearrangement efficiency score was calculated as productive divided by the sum of productive and non-productive CDR3 sequences. Clonality was assessed using the Gini coefficient and diversity using the Renyi index at alpha=1, with pairwise comparisons between timepoints within each patient. In LymphoSeq, clonal relatedness was computed with an edit distance of 3 and repertoire similarity was computed with the Bhattacharyya coefficient. To classify response, a linear discriminant analysis based on week-3 changes in clonality and diversity was built with the R MASS and caret packages. TCRdb retrieved this table from immuneACCESS and kept in-frame rearrangements only. Not all clones are present; in checked studies, unresolved V genes account for under half, and no reason is known for the remainder. Clonal size and the V and J genes are those of that table, whereas D and trimming came from the DNA. For this sample the table gives roughly 14,000 clones, of which roughly 89% were detected only once. Clones ranked in the top ten supply 6.5% to 9.5% of the sample.

Taken with the paper, the label for time point translates to: week 3, after first cycle of checkpoint inhibitor. Blood samples were taken before treatment (T0) and at week 3 (W3), following the first cycle of checkpoint blockade. Except for a couple of patients with rapid clinical progression, response was assessed 12 weeks after the first infusion by RECIST 1.1; disease control meant complete response, partial response or stable disease. Patients were excluded for prior systemic cancer treatment, concomitant immunosuppressant therapy or synchronous other active malignancies. Both bulk PBMC and plasma cell-free DNA were sequenced for TCR beta so that circulating cells and T cell turnover could be tracked. Lymphoprep and SepMate tubes were used to isolate PBMC from blood, and red cell lysis was then performed. QIAamp DNA Blood Mini kits were used to extract DNA from PBMC and from sorted T cell subsets.

According to the germline V gene, CDR1 reads SGHDN and CDR2 reads FVKESK. V is reduced by 5 bases and J by 4 bases, leaving a spacing of 11 bases between them. Counted from cysteine to phenylalanine, this CDR3 has 13 amino acids. Kept here is only the CDR3 DNA, which spans 39 bases and is read in frame from base 1. Note on this clone: Its antigen remains unidentified. Qualities for individual bases were not recorded, and no much larger clone is one base off.

This chain is built from TRBV14 and TRBJ2-5; the D gene cannot be resolved reliably. This specimen was blood, taken from a patient treated with checkpoint blockade. This clonotype originated in a human donor with melanoma. The CDR3: CASSSGLRETQYF. In nucleotide form, the sequence is TGTGCCAGCAGCTCGGGCCTCAGAGAGACCCAGTACTTC.